This T cell receptor (beta chain) was sequenced during a study of T cells in Graves' hyperthyroidism and ophthalmopathy. General study results and limits: Clonotypes that were expanded in thyroid above 0.001 mostly appeared in blood too. A median about 6.5 months before onset, the model predicted ophthalmopathy.

This CDR3 spans 17 amino acids. The germline V gene has CDR1 SGHTA and CDR2 FQGNSA. Trimming took 5 bases from V and 8 from J, leaving 22 bases between them. Stability of Graves' hyperthyroidism was defined as absent ophthalmopathy progression within 18 months. The study enrolled patients aged 18 to 65 with newly diagnosed hyperthyroidism of under 2 months' duration. Amplification targeted TCR beta CDR3 regions from RNA transcripts. When the TCR CDR3 underwent first-round RT-PCR, the HTBI primer set was used. MiXCR, applied by TCRdb to the multiplex PCR reads, yields one record per CDR3 protein. The table includes hundreds of thousands of distinct CDR3 sequences, 35% to 45% detected once. Worth noting for this clonotype: The antigen remains unidentified.

Sequencing used blood. The origin of this receptor is a man aged 18 to 29 with Graves' hyperthyroidism. The chain employs TRBV7-2 and TRBJ1-6; D possibly corresponds to TRBD1 (6 bases). CDR3 DNA: TGTGCCAGCAGCCAAGATAGTGCTCAGGGGCGCCATTCACCCCTCCACTTT. Translated: CASSQDSAQGRHSPLHF.